This TCR beta chain appears in the sequencing data of a study of graft-versus-host responses after intestinal transplantation. Across the study: Transplant recipients had multivisceral, liver-intestinal, or isolated intestinal grafts. Anti-thymocyte globulin induction preceded about 3 years of tacrolimus and steroid maintenance in all recipients.

The ends were cut back, 4 bases at V and 1 base at J, with 12 bases in the middle. Germline V CDR1 and CDR2: SGDLS, YYNGEE. The length of the CDR3 is 14 residues. The data were produced by immunoSEQ multiplex PCR, yet TCRdb's version contains in-frame clones alone and is incomplete. The table has about 100,000 clones, approximately 90% seen once. The sequence was collected from a human patient who received an intestinal transplant, so some T cells may come from the graft donor. The sequencing used PBMCs, collected 450 to 480 days after intestinal transplant. The chain joins TRBV9 to TRBJ2-7, with D possibly being TRBD2 (5 bases). This CDR3 reads CASSPRTHSYEQYF. Here the CDR3 DNA reads TGTGCCAGCAGCCCCCGGACTCATTCCTACGAGCAGTACTTC.